This is a list of T cell receptor beta chains from one sample in a study of PD-1 blockade in classical Hodgkin lymphoma. The protocol was immunoSEQ multiplex PCR, while the TCRdb copy is restricted to in-frame clones and leaves out a portion. The table records about 72,000 clones, around 93% of them present only once. The sequencing here drew on peripheral blood mononuclear cells (PBMCs), taken at baseline. The receptors here all came from a human donor with classical Hodgkin lymphoma. CDR3s include the opening cysteine and the closing phenylalanine or tryptophan. Fields, in order: J gene, V gene, D gene, clone size, CDR3 length, CDR3 DNA, CDR3 protein. A D gene is named only where the DNA matches it firmly. Clone size is given for some rows only: seen once, a few or many times, or a class if the clone is expanded.

j_call: TRBJ1-2
v_call: TRBV4-1
d_call: NA
clone_size: NA
cdr3_length: 14
cdr3_nt: TGCGCCAGCAGCCAAGATCTTGGGGGCTATGGCTACACCTTC
cdr3_aa: CASSQDLGGYGYTF

j_call: TRBJ2-3
v_call: TRBV27
d_call: NA
clone_size: NA
cdr3_length: 15
cdr3_nt: TGTGCCAGTTCCCCCGGGACTTCGATCACAGATACGCAGTATTTT
cdr3_aa: CASSPGTSITDTQYF

j_call: TRBJ1-2
v_call: TRBV6-1
d_call: NA
clone_size: once
cdr3_length: 10
cdr3_nt: TGTGCCAGTTACAGCGATGGCTACACCTTC
cdr3_aa: CASYSDGYTF

j_call: TRBJ2-2
v_call: TRBV23-1
d_call: NA
clone_size: NA
cdr3_length: 16
cdr3_nt: TGCGCCAGCAGAAGAGCCGGGACGCCGAACACCGGGGAGCTGTTTTTT
cdr3_aa: CASRRAGTPNTGELFF

j_call: TRBJ2-5
v_call: TRBV11-3
d_call: TRBD1
clone_size: NA
cdr3_length: 16
cdr3_nt: TGTGCCAGCAGCTCCCGGACAGGGGACAACCAAGAGACCCAGTACTTC
cdr3_aa: CASSSRTGDNQETQYF

j_call: TRBJ2-1
v_call: TRBV7-9
d_call: NA
clone_size: NA
cdr3_length: 16
cdr3_nt: TGTGCCAGCAGCTTAGTTCGGCTAGCGACCTACAATGAGCAGTTCTTC
cdr3_aa: CASSLVRLATYNEQFF

j_call: TRBJ2-7
v_call: TRBV6-5
d_call: NA
clone_size: NA
cdr3_length: 13
cdr3_nt: TGTGCCACAAAACGGGAGAGCTCCTACGAGCAGTACTTC
cdr3_aa: CATKRESSYEQYF

j_call: TRBJ2-7
v_call: TRBV11-2
d_call: NA
clone_size: once
cdr3_length: 14
cdr3_nt: TGTGCCAGCAGCCTTTGGACGGCTTCCTACGAGCAGTACTTC
cdr3_aa: CASSLWTASYEQYF

j_call: TRBJ1-5
v_call: TRBV9
d_call: NA
clone_size: NA
cdr3_length: 14
cdr3_nt: TGTGCCAGCAGCGTTGGACAGTCAAATCAGCCCCAGCATTTT
cdr3_aa: CASSVGQSNQPQHF

j_call: TRBJ2-3
v_call: TRBV29-1
d_call: TRBD1
clone_size: NA
cdr3_length: 15
cdr3_nt: TGCAGCGTTGTAGGAGCCGGGACAGGCACAGATACGCAGTATTTT
cdr3_aa: CSVVGAGTGTDTQYF

j_call: TRBJ2-7
v_call: TRBV7-9
d_call: TRBD2
clone_size: NA
cdr3_length: 14
cdr3_nt: TGTGCCAGCAGCCCCCAGGGACTAGCTTACGAGCAGTACTTC
cdr3_aa: CASSPQGLAYEQYF

j_call: TRBJ2-7
v_call: TRBV6-4
d_call: TRBD2
clone_size: NA
cdr3_length: 14
cdr3_nt: TGTGCCAGCAGTGAGCGGGAGGGCCCCTACGAGCAGTACTTC
cdr3_aa: CASSEREGPYEQYF

j_call: TRBJ2-7
v_call: TRBV14
d_call: TRBD1
clone_size: once
cdr3_length: 15
cdr3_nt: TGTGCCAGCAGCCAAGGGACGGACAGGGCCTACGAGCAGTACTTC
cdr3_aa: CASSQGTDRAYEQYF

j_call: TRBJ1-1
v_call: TRBV28
d_call: NA
clone_size: NA
cdr3_length: 15
cdr3_nt: TGTGCCAGCAGTTTAGATCCAAGGTTGAACACTGAAGCTTTCTTT
cdr3_aa: CASSLDPRLNTEAFF

j_call: TRBJ2-2
v_call: TRBV9
d_call: TRBD1
clone_size: NA
cdr3_length: 12
cdr3_nt: TGTGCCAGCAGCGGGGACAGCGGGGAGCTGTTTTTT
cdr3_aa: CASSGDSGELFF

j_call: TRBJ2-7
v_call: TRBV7-2
d_call: TRBD2
clone_size: NA
cdr3_length: 15
cdr3_nt: TGTGCCAGCAGCCTAGGACTAGCGGGGGGATCTGAGCAGTACTTC
cdr3_aa: CASSLGLAGGSEQYF

j_call: TRBJ1-4
v_call: TRBV5-5
d_call: NA
clone_size: NA
cdr3_length: 15
cdr3_nt: TGTGCCAGCAGCCTTCCCCGAGGCTCTAATGAAAAACTGTTTTTT
cdr3_aa: CASSLPRGSNEKLFF

j_call: TRBJ2-3
v_call: TRBV19
d_call: TRBD2
clone_size: NA
cdr3_length: 15
cdr3_nt: TGTGCCAGTAGACCCCTAGCGGTGAGCACAGATACGCAGTATTTT
cdr3_aa: CASRPLAVSTDTQYF

j_call: TRBJ2-1
v_call: TRBV11-1
d_call: NA
clone_size: NA
cdr3_length: 15
cdr3_nt: TGTGCCAGCAGCTCGGACCAGGGACCCTACAATGAGCAGTTCTTC
cdr3_aa: CASSSDQGPYNEQFF

j_call: TRBJ2-7
v_call: TRBV5-1
d_call: NA
clone_size: NA
cdr3_length: 13
cdr3_nt: TGCGCCAGCTTTGCGCTAGCGTCGAACGAGCAGTACTTC
cdr3_aa: CASFALASNEQYF

j_call: TRBJ1-5
v_call: TRBV4-2
d_call: NA
clone_size: once
cdr3_length: 17
cdr3_nt: TGTGCCAGCAACCTGGAGGTGGGGGTTACGGGGAATCAGCCCCAGCATTTT
cdr3_aa: CASNLEVGVTGNQPQHF

j_call: TRBJ1-1
v_call: TRBV4-2
d_call: NA
clone_size: NA
cdr3_length: 15
cdr3_nt: TGTGCCAGCAGCCGCGGAAGGTTAATGAACACTGAAGCTTTCTTT
cdr3_aa: CASSRGRLMNTEAFF

j_call: TRBJ1-4
v_call: TRBV4-1
d_call: TRBD1
clone_size: NA
cdr3_length: 14
cdr3_nt: TGCGCCAGCAGCAGTGGGACAGGGGACGAAAAACTGTTTTTT
cdr3_aa: CASSSGTGDEKLFF

j_call: TRBJ2-7
v_call: TRBV13
d_call: NA
clone_size: NA
cdr3_length: 12
cdr3_nt: TGTGCCAGCAGCTTAGGGGTTTACGAGCAGTACTTC
cdr3_aa: CASSLGVYEQYF

j_call: TRBJ2-7
v_call: TRBV27
d_call: NA
clone_size: NA
cdr3_length: 15
cdr3_nt: TGTGCCAGCAGTCCTCAGGGGGGTCGAGGCTACGAGCAGTACTTC
cdr3_aa: CASSPQGGRGYEQYF

j_call: TRBJ2-1
v_call: TRBV5-4
d_call: TRBD2
clone_size: NA
cdr3_length: 16
cdr3_nt: TGTGCCAGCAGCTTCAGCGGACTAGCGGGAATCACCCAGCAGTTCTTC
cdr3_aa: CASSFSGLAGITQQFF

j_call: TRBJ2-7
v_call: TRBV7-9
d_call: TRBD1
clone_size: NA
cdr3_length: 15
cdr3_nt: TGTGCCAGCAGCTTGGAAAGGACAGGGGGCTTCGAGCAGTACTTC
cdr3_aa: CASSLERTGGFEQYF

j_call: TRBJ2-2
v_call: TRBV4-1
d_call: NA
clone_size: NA
cdr3_length: 18
cdr3_nt: TGCGCCAGCAGCCAAAAAAGGGCGGGGAGCGCGAACACCGGGGAGCTGTTTTTT
cdr3_aa: CASSQKRAGSANTGELFF

j_call: TRBJ2-7
v_call: TRBV14
d_call: NA
clone_size: NA
cdr3_length: 14
cdr3_nt: TGTGCCAGCAGTCCCCAGGACAGTACCTACGAGCAGTACTTC
cdr3_aa: CASSPQDSTYEQYF

j_call: TRBJ2-3
v_call: TRBV5-1
d_call: TRBD1
clone_size: NA
cdr3_length: 13
cdr3_nt: TGCGCCAGCAGCATGGACAGGGCAGATACGCAGTATTTT
cdr3_aa: CASSMDRADTQYF

j_call: TRBJ2-5
v_call: TRBV9
d_call: NA
clone_size: once
cdr3_length: 15
cdr3_nt: TGTGCCAGCAGCGTAGCGCGAGGGAGGTTGGAGACCCAGTACTTC
cdr3_aa: CASSVARGRLETQYF

j_call: TRBJ2-3
v_call: TRBV11-2
d_call: TRBD1
clone_size: NA
cdr3_length: 16
cdr3_nt: TGTGCCAGCAGCGAGGGAGTCAGGGGGACCACAGATACGCAGTATTTT
cdr3_aa: CASSEGVRGTTDTQYF

j_call: TRBJ1-5
v_call: TRBV6-5
d_call: NA
clone_size: NA
cdr3_length: 15
cdr3_nt: TGTGCCAGCAGTTACGGGTCGGGGGGCAGTCAGCCCCAGCATTTT
cdr3_aa: CASSYGSGGSQPQHF

j_call: TRBJ2-1
v_call: TRBV19
d_call: NA
clone_size: NA
cdr3_length: 14
cdr3_nt: TGTGCCAGTAGTATCTCCGGAGTCCACAATGAGCAGTTCTTC
cdr3_aa: CASSISGVHNEQFF

j_call: TRBJ1-1
v_call: TRBV7-2
d_call: TRBD1
clone_size: NA
cdr3_length: 15
cdr3_nt: TGTGCCAGCAGCTCCCCCGGGACAGGGAACACTGAAGCTTTCTTT
cdr3_aa: CASSSPGTGNTEAFF

j_call: TRBJ2-7
v_call: TRBV13
d_call: TRBD2
clone_size: NA
cdr3_length: 20
cdr3_nt: TGTGCCAGCAGCCCCACCAAAGTGGGAACTAGCGGGGGGCCTCCCTACGAGCAGTACTTC
cdr3_aa: CASSPTKVGTSGGPPYEQYF

j_call: TRBJ1-2
v_call: TRBV2
d_call: TRBD1
clone_size: NA
cdr3_length: 13
cdr3_nt: TGTGCCATCTCAACAGGGGGGGACTATGGCTACACCTTC
cdr3_aa: CAISTGGDYGYTF

j_call: TRBJ2-1
v_call: TRBV19
d_call: NA
clone_size: NA
cdr3_length: 15
cdr3_nt: TGTGCCAGTAGACCCGGGTCGGGACATAACAATGAGCAGTTCTTC
cdr3_aa: CASRPGSGHNNEQFF

j_call: TRBJ2-5
v_call: TRBV5-1
d_call: TRBD2
clone_size: NA
cdr3_length: 15
cdr3_nt: TGCGCCAGCACTCCTGGGGCTAGCGGGAAAGAGACCCAGTACTTC
cdr3_aa: CASTPGASGKETQYF

j_call: TRBJ2-3
v_call: TRBV15
d_call: TRBD2
clone_size: NA
cdr3_length: 19
cdr3_nt: TGTGCCACCAGCAGAGATAGGACTAGCGGGGGGGGACCCACAGATACGCAGTATTTT
cdr3_aa: CATSRDRTSGGGPTDTQYF

j_call: TRBJ2-1
v_call: TRBV27
d_call: TRBD2
clone_size: NA
cdr3_length: 20
cdr3_nt: TGTGCCAGCAGCCCCGGACTAGCGGGAGGGAAATGGAGCTCCTACAATGAGCAGTTCTTC
cdr3_aa: CASSPGLAGGKWSSYNEQFF

j_call: TRBJ1-3
v_call: TRBV6-5
d_call: NA
clone_size: NA
cdr3_length: 16
cdr3_nt: TGTGCCAGCAGTTACTCCAGCGGGGGCTCTGGAAACACCATATATTTT
cdr3_aa: CASSYSSGGSGNTIYF

j_call: TRBJ2-7
v_call: TRBV19
d_call: TRBD1
clone_size: NA
cdr3_length: 16
cdr3_nt: TGTGCCAGTAGTTCAGGGGGACGAGAGGTCGCCTACGAGCAGTACTTC
cdr3_aa: CASSSGGREVAYEQYF

j_call: TRBJ2-7
v_call: TRBV29-1
d_call: TRBD2
clone_size: NA
cdr3_length: 13
cdr3_nt: TGCAGCGTCACGGCGGGAGGGACCTACGAGCAGTACTTC
cdr3_aa: CSVTAGGTYEQYF

j_call: TRBJ2-3
v_call: TRBV5-6
d_call: TRBD2
clone_size: NA
cdr3_length: 17
cdr3_nt: TGTGCCAGCAGCTCGGGGACTAGCGGGGGGGCGTCAGATACGCAGTATTTT
cdr3_aa: CASSSGTSGGASDTQYF

j_call: TRBJ1-4
v_call: TRBV20-1
d_call: NA
clone_size: NA
cdr3_length: 11
cdr3_nt: TGCAGTGCAAACATACCTGAAAAACTGTTTTTT
cdr3_aa: CSANIPEKLFF

j_call: TRBJ2-2
v_call: TRBV9
d_call: NA
clone_size: NA
cdr3_length: 13
cdr3_nt: TGTGCCAGCAGCGTAGTTGATACCGGGGAGCTGTTTTTT
cdr3_aa: CASSVVDTGELFF